A selection of T cell receptor beta chains follows, all from one sample in a study of blood T cells in healthy people across ages. TCRdb recomputed calls from the 5' RACE reads with MiXCR, one row per CDR3 protein. The data show approximately 770,000 distinct CDR3 sequences, 58% seen once. The specimen was blood. The receptor source for this set is a man aged 25 to 40 in good health. The CDR3 runs from the conserved cysteine through the conserved F or W. A D gene is named only where the DNA matches it firmly. Not all rows give a size; the values are once, few, many and, for expanded clones, a class.

d_call	j_call	clone_size	v_call	cdr3_nt	cdr3_aa
TRBD2	TRBJ2-7	.	TRBV10-3	TGTGCCATCAGTGAGTCGGGACTAGTAAGAGGCTACGAGCAGTACTTC	CAISESGLVRGYEQYF
TRBD1	TRBJ2-1	.	TRBV7-9	TGTGCCAGCAGCCATTCGACAGGGGTGGTTAAGGAGCAGTTCTTC	CASSHSTGVVKEQFF
.	TRBJ2-7	many	TRBV20-1	TGCAGTGCTAGAGATAACCTGGGAGGGGGGTCCTACGAGCAGTACTTC	CSARDNLGGGSYEQYF
.	TRBJ1-1	.	TRBV6-2/TRBV6-3	TGTGCCAGCAGTTACAACAATGAACCAGAAGCTTTCTTT	CASSYNNEPEAFF
.	TRBJ1-1	.	TRBV12-3/TRBV12-4	TGTGCCAGTAGGGCGAGCACTGAAGCTTTCTTT	CASRASTEAFF
.	TRBJ2-1	.	TRBV20-1	TGCAGTGCTAGAGGAGGGCTGTACAATGAGCAGTTCTTC	CSARGGLYNEQFF
TRBD2	TRBJ2-1	few	TRBV10-1	TGCGCCAGCAGTGTAGTAGGAGCGGGGGAGTACAATGAGCAGTTCTTC	CASSVVGAGEYNEQFF
.	TRBJ1-2	.	TRBV7-9	TGTGCCAGCAGCCCGGGGACCCCCTTCGGAGGCTATGGCTGCACCTTC	CASSPGTPFGGYGCTF
TRBD1	TRBJ1-1	.	TRBV5-5	TGTGCCAGCAGTACAGGGGTGGGAGGCACTGAAGCTTTCTTT	CASSTGVGGTEAFF
.	TRBJ1-5	few	TRBV4-1	TGCGCCAGCAGCCAAGACGGGACAAACAATCAGCCCCAGCATTTT	CASSQDGTNNQPQHF
TRBD1	TRBJ2-7	.	TRBV29-1	TGCAGCGTTTCGACAGGGTCCTACGAGCAGTACTTC	CSVSTGSYEQYF
TRBD1	TRBJ2-2	few	TRBV29-1	TGCAGCGTTACCCGGACAGGGACTAACACCGGGGAGCTGTTTTTT	CSVTRTGTNTGELFF
.	TRBJ2-5	few	TRBV20-1	TGCAGTGCTAGAGATTTTAGCAACCAAGAGACCCAGTACTTC	CSARDFSNQETQYF
.	TRBJ2-7	few	TRBV28	TGTGCCAGCAGTTTATCTCGGGACTCCTCCTACGAGCAGTACTTC	CASSLSRDSSYEQYF
.	TRBJ1-5	.	TRBV12-3/TRBV12-4	TGTGCCAGCAGGACAGGTTCCTATCAGCCCCAGCATTTT	CASRTGSYQPQHF
.	TRBJ2-7	.	TRBV4-3	TGCGCCAGCAGCCATGGGACGCGTAGCTCCTACGAGCAGTACTTC	CASSHGTRSSYEQYF
TRBD1	TRBJ1-1	.	TRBV5-1	TGCGCCAGCAGCTTACGACAGGGACCATCAGAAGCTTTCTTT	CASSLRQGPSEAFF
TRBD2	TRBJ2-1	.	TRBV9	TGTGCCAGCAGCGTAGTTTCAAGCGGGAGAAGAACCCATGAGCAGTTCTTC	CASSVVSSGRRTHEQFF
TRBD1	TRBJ1-2	.	TRBV7-6	TGTGCCAGCAGCTTAGAGGGGACAGGGAACTATGGCTACACCTTC	CASSLEGTGNYGYTF
.	TRBJ2-1	.	TRBV6-5	TGTGCCAGCAGCCCTACGGGAGCCTCCTACAATGAGCAGTTCTTC	CASSPTGASYNEQFF
.	TRBJ2-2	.	TRBV7-2	TGTGCCAGCAGACAGGCGGGCACCGGGGAGCTGTTTTTT	CASRQAGTGELFF